This section outlines one T cell receptor beta chain sequence together with its context. Second doses were pooled across both intervals (about 4 or about 12 weeks). This record belongs to a study of T cell responses to AZD1222 COVID-19 vaccine. The data were produced by immunoSEQ multiplex PCR, yet TCRdb's version contains in-frame clones alone and is incomplete. Of 110,000 to 150,000 clones in the sample, just over 90% were seen once. Trimming left V 3 bases short and J 3 bases short, with 8 bases between. Germline V gives CDR1 MGHDK, CDR2 SYGVNS. The CDR3 extends over 13 amino acids. The chain uses TRBV25-1 and TRBJ1-1; D gene uncertain. The clonotype originates from an adult who received the AZD1222 COVID-19 vaccine. The specimen comprised peripheral blood, sampled 28 days after the second AZD1222 dose. CDR3 loop: CASSDFGDTEAFF. The CDR3 DNA reads as TGTGCCAGCAGTGATTTTGGTGACACTGAAGCTTTCTTT.